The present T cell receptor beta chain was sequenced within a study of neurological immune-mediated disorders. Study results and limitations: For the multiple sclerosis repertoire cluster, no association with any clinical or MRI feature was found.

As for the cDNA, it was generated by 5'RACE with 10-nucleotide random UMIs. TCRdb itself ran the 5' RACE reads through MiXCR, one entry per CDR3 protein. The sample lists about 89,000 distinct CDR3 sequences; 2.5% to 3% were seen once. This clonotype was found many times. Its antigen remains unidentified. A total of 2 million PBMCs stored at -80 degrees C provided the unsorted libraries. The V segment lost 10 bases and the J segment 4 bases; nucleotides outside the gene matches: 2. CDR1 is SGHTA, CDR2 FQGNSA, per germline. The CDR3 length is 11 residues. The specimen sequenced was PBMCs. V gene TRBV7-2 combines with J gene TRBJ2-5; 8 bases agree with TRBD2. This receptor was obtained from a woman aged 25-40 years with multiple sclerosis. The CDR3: CATRGGETQYF. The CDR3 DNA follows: TGTGCCACCCGGGGGGGAGAGACCCAGTACTTC.